These 17 T cell receptor beta chains originate from one sample sequenced in a study of T cell responses to AZD1222 COVID-19 vaccine. TCRdb's table, derived via immunoSEQ multiplex PCR, lists solely in-frame clones and lacks some. This sample carries roughly 100,000 clones, about 87% of them seen once, and the ten largest clones take 20% to 25%. The starting material was peripheral blood, obtained on day 0 of AZD1222 vaccination. The receptors stem from an adult in good health.

The V and J genes are TRBV7-3 and TRBJ2-2; 7 bases match TRBD1. The CDR3 sequence is 15 residues long. The V segment lost 5 bases and the J segment 3 bases; nucleotides outside the gene matches: 6. Germline CDR1 is SGHTA and CDR2 is FQGTGA. CDR3 amino acids: CASSQLTGYTGELFF. CDR3 bases: TGTGCCAGCAGCCAACTGACAGGGTACACCGGGGAGCTGTTTTTT.

The chain has TRBV4-1 and TRBJ2-7, with 11 bases that match TRBD2. Per germline, CDR1 MGHRA and CDR2 YSYEKL. J gave up 1 base and V 0 bases, and 8 bases lay outside the gene matches. CDR3 size: 18 residues. CDR3 nucleotides: TGCGCCAGCAGCCAAGATGTTATTGGGACTAGCGGATCCTACGAGCAGTACTTC. Residues: CASSQDVIGTSGSYEQYF.

V gene TRBV12-5 combines with J gene TRBJ1-5, with D perhaps TRBD1 (6 bases). Per germline, CDR1 LGHNT and CDR2 FRNRAP. The CDR3 is 14 residues long. V gave up 1 base and J gave up 6 bases, with 10 bases separating them. CDR3 loop: CASGLGGGGQPQHF. The CDR3 nucleotides are TGTGCTAGTGGTTTGGGGGGGGGCGGTCAGCCCCAGCATTTT. Complete variable domain (other parts from reference TRBV12-5 and TRBJ1-5): DARVTQTPRHKVTEMGQEVTMRCQPILGHNTVFWYRQTMMQGLELLAYFRNRAPLDDSGMPKDRFSAEMPDATLATLKIQPSEPRDSAVYFCASGLGGGGQPQHFGDGTRLSIL.

The chain uses TRBV28 and TRBJ2-7, with D possibly TRBD2 on 5 matching bases. Deletions cut 6 bases from V and 2 bases from J, with 20 bases between. The CDR3 is 16 residues long. The germline V gene encodes CDR1 MDHEN and CDR2 SYDVKM. CDR3 sequence reads: CASSSPRASGTYEQYF. In DNA form, the CDR3 reads TGTGCCAGCAGCTCCCCTCGAGCCAGCGGCACCTACGAGCAGTACTTC.

The rearrangement joins TRBV13 to TRBJ2-3; D might be TRBD2 (5 bases). The CDR3 sequence is 14 residues long. From germline, CDR1 is PRHDT and CDR2 FYEKMQ (reference sequence). Trimming pared 5 bases from V and 2 bases from J, leaving 11 bases between. CDR3 sequence: CASSISALTDTQYF. Here the CDR3 DNA reads TGTGCCAGCAGCATTAGCGCACTCACAGATACGCAGTATTTT.

The chain's CDR3 is CAISEMASSGNTGELFF. The CDR3 DNA reads TGTGCCATCAGTGAGATGGCGTCTAGCGGGAACACCGGGGAGCTGTTTTTT. This chain uses TRBV10-3 with TRBJ2-2; 7 bases agree with TRBD2. Germline V lookup: CDR1 ENHRY, CDR2 SYGVKD. The trim removed 2 bases at V and 1 base at J, leaving 7 bases unmatched. This CDR3 is 17 amino acids long.

The chain joins TRBV28 to TRBJ2-4, with TRBD1 matching 7 bases. Germline V CDR1 and CDR2: MDHEN, SYDVKM. The CDR3 extends over 17 amino acids. Trimming cost V 5 bases and J 1 base; bases outside gene matches: 11. The CDR3 DNA reads as TGTGCCAGCAGTCCGGGGACAGTATTGCCCGCCAAAAACATTCAGTACTTC. Translated: CASSPGTVLPAKNIQYF.

This chain connects TRBV7-2 to TRBJ1-5, with D possibly TRBD1 on 5 matching bases. The CDR3 is made up of 14 amino acids. Germline V gene data show CDR1 as SGHTA and CDR2 as FQGNSA. V lost 1 base to trimming and J lost 6 bases, with 10 bases between them. The CDR3 spells CASSLDSGFQPQHF. In nucleotides, the CDR3 is TGTGCCAGCAGCTTAGATTCAGGGTTTCAGCCCCAGCATTTT.

The chain is built from TRBV24-1 and TRBJ1-1; 7 bases are a match to TRBD1. Germline V lookup: CDR1 KGHDR, CDR2 SFDVKD. J was trimmed by 0 bases and V by 7 bases; bases with no gene match: 4. This CDR3 contains 14 residues. The CDR3 DNA reads as TGTGCCACCAGGCGGGACAGCCTGAACACTGAAGCTTTCTTT. Encoded protein: CATRRDSLNTEAFF.

The V call is TRBV7-3, the J call TRBJ2-3; D may be TRBD1 (6 bases). The CDR3 runs 14 residues. Trimming took 4 bases from V and 1 from J, leaving 9 bases between them. CDR1 is SGHTA, CDR2 FQGTGA, per germline. The DNA for the CDR3 is TGTGCCAGCAGCTCCGGGACACGCACAGATACGCAGTATTTT. Protein sequence: CASSSGTRTDTQYF. The full variable domain, rest sourced from reference TRBV7-3 and TRBJ2-3, is GAGVSQTPSNKVTEKGKYVELRCDPISGHTALYWYRQSLGQGPEFLIYFQGTGAADDSGLPNDRFFAVRPEGSVSTLKIQRTERGDSAVYLCASSSGTRTDTQYFGPGTRLTVL.

The genes are TRBV19 and TRBJ1-5; 7 bases are shared with TRBD1. Germline values: CDR1 LNHDA, CDR2 SQIVND (reference sequence). The V gene end was trimmed by 6 bases and the J gene end by 5 bases; junction bases not matched to a gene: 7. The CDR3 consists of 14 residues. In DNA form, the CDR3 reads TGTGCCAGTAGAGTGACAGGGCTTGATCAGCCCCAGCATTTT. Residues: CASRVTGLDQPQHF.

The chain is built from TRBV7-2 and TRBJ2-7; TRBD2 aligns across 7 bases. This CDR3 comprises 13 residues. The J segment lost 4 bases and the V segment lost 4 bases, leaving 4 bases of the junction unmatched. Looked up from germline, CDR1 is SGHTA and CDR2 is FQGNSA. The CDR3 loop reads CASSSSGSYEQYF. Written as DNA, the CDR3 is TGTGCCAGCAGCTCTAGCGGCTCTTACGAGCAGTACTTC.

This clone was observed a handful of times. The V call is TRBV6-2 or TRBV6-3, the J call TRBJ1-5, with TRBD1 matching over 10 bases. CDR3 size: 17 residues. V lost 2 bases, J lost 4 bases, and 8 bases stayed unmatched. Germline V CDR1 and CDR2: MNHEY, SVGEGT. The CDR3 DNA follows: TGTGCCAGCAGTTACGATCCGGGACAGGGGAGGAATCAGCCCCAGCATTTT. Translation: CASSYDPGQGRNQPQHF.

The sample holds one count of this clone. CDR3 residues: CASSSGTPIPDTQYF. The CDR3 nucleotides read TGTGCCAGCAGCTCCGGGACTCCTATTCCAGATACGCAGTATTTT. V and J are TRBV6-2 or TRBV6-3 and TRBJ2-3; TRBD2 is a possible D gene (6 bases). Germline CDR1 reads MNHEY; CDR2 reads SVGEGT. Trimming removed 6 bases at V and 4 bases at J, with 17 bases between. The CDR3 length is 15 residues.

The chain combines TRBV7-9 with TRBJ2-7; TRBD2 matches 11 bases. Germline V gene sequence: CDR1 SEHNR, CDR2 FQNEAQ (reference sequence). J was trimmed by 1 base and V by 1 base; bases with no gene match: 9. This CDR3 is built from 18 residues. This CDR3 is CASSLDTRRLAGSYEQYF. The CDR3 nucleotides read TGTGCCAGCAGCTTAGACACTCGCCGACTAGCGGGATCCTACGAGCAGTACTTC.

This clone appeared a single time. A junction boundary mismatches the germline segment, possibly from a read error. V is TRBV24-1 and J is TRBJ1-1, with 8 bases lining up with TRBD1. Germline V lookup: CDR1 KGHDR, CDR2 SFDVKD. The CDR3 contains 13 residues. CDR3 loop: CATNTGQGSRYSF. In nucleotides, the CDR3 is TGTGCCACCAACACCGGACAGGGCTCCCGTTATTCCTTT.

This chain links TRBV3-1 (or the pseudogene TRBV3-2) with TRBJ2-3, with D possibly matching TRBD1 (5 bases). Germline V gene data show CDR1 as LGHDT and CDR2 as YNNKEL (reference sequence). V dropped 7 bases and J dropped 6 bases, with 8 bases sitting between them. The CDR3 length is 11 residues. The CDR3 DNA follows: TGTGCCAGCACTGGGGCGGATACGCAGTATTTT. It encodes CASTGADTQYF.